The clone carrying this T cell receptor (beta chain) was observed a handful of times. The use of a sample-barcoded 5' primer and a J-beta primer mix characterized a second PCR of 7 to 11 cycles. One entry per CDR3 protein results from TCRdb running MiXCR on the 5' RACE reads. The data hold about 970,000 distinct CDR3 sequences, with 45% to 60% observed a single time. The data derive from a study of blood T cells in healthy people across ages. The germline V gene has CDR1 MNHEY and CDR2 SVGEGT. The CDR3 sequence is 12 residues long. The junction had 4 bases not matched to a gene; V was cut back by 9 bases and J by 6 bases.

V usage is TRBV6-2 or TRBV6-3 and J usage is TRBJ1-4; TRBD1 matches 7 bases. The sequence came from a woman aged 55-70 years in good health. The sequencing sample was made of blood. For the CDR3, the DNA is TGTGCCAGTACAGGGGACCATGAAAAACTGTTTTTT. Translation: CASTGDHEKLFF.